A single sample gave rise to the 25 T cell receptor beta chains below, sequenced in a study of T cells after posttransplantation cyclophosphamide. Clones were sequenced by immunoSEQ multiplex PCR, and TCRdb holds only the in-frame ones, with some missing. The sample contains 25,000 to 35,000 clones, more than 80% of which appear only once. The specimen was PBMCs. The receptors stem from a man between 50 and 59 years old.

The CDR3 loop is CASSINRGSNSPLHF. CDR3 DNA: TGTGCCAGTAGTATTAACAGGGGGAGTAATTCACCCCTCCACTTT. This chain joins TRBV19 and TRBJ1-6; 8 bases are a match to TRBD1. With V trimmed by 3 bases and J by 6 bases, 4 bases remained unmatched. Germline CDR1 reads LNHDA; CDR2 reads SQIVND (reference sequence). The CDR3 runs 15 residues.

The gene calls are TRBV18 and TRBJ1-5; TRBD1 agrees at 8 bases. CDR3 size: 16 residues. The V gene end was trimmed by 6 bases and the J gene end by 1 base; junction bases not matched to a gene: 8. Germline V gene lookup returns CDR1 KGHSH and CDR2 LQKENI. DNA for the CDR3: TGTGCCAGCTCGCCCGGACAGGGCATGAGCAATCAGCCCCAGCATTTT. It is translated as CASSPGQGMSNQPQHF.

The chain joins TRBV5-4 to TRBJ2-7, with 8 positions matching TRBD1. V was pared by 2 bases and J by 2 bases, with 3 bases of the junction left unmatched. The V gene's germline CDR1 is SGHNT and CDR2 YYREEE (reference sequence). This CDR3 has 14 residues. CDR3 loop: CASSFQDRAYEQYF. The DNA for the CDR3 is TGTGCCAGCAGCTTTCAGGACAGGGCCTACGAGCAGTACTTC.

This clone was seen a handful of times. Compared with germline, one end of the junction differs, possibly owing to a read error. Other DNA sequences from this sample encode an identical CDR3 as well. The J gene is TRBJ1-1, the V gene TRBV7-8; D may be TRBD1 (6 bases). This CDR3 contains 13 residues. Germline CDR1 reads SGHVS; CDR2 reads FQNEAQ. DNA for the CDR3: TGTGCCAGCAGCCTAACCCGGGACACCGAAGCTTTCTTT. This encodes CASSLTRDTEAFF.

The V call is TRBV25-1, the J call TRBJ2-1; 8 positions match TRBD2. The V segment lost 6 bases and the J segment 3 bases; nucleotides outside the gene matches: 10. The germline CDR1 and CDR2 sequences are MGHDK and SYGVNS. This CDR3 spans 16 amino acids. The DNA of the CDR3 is TGTGCCAGCAGAAGAAGCGGGAGCGGGTTCTACAATGAGCAGTTCTTC. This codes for CASRRSGSGFYNEQFF.

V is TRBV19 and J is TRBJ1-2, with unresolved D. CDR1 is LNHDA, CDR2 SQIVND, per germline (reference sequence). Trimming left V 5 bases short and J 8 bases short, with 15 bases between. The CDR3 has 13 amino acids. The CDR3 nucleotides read TGTGCCAGTAGTTTAGTCAGGCCCGACGGCTACACCTTC. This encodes CASSLVRPDGYTF.

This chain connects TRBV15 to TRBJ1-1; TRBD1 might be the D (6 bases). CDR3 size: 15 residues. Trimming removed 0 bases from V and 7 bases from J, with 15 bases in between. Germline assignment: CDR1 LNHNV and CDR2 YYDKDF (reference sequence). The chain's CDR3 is CATSREVGGGIEAFF. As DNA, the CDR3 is TGTGCCACCAGCAGAGAGGTGGGGGGGGGCATTGAAGCTTTCTTT.

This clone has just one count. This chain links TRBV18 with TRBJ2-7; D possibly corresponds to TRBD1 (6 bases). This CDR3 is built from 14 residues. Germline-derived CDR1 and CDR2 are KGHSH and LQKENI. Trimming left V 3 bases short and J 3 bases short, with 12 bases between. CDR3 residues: CASSPQGQGYEQYF. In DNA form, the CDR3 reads TGTGCCAGCTCACCGCAGGGGCAGGGCTACGAGCAGTACTTC.

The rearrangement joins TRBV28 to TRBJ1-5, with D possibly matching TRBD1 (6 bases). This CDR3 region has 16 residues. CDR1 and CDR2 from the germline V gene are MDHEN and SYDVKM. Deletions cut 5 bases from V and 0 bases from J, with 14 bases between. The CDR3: CASSPATGYSNQPQHF. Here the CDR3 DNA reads TGTGCCAGCAGTCCCGCGACAGGTTATAGCAATCAGCCCCAGCATTTT.

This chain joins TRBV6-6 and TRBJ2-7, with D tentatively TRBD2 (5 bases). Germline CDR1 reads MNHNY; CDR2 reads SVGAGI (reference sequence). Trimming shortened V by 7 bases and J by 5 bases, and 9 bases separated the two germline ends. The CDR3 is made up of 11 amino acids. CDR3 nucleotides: TGTGCCAGCAAGTCGGGGAACGAGCAGTACTTC. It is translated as CASKSGNEQYF.

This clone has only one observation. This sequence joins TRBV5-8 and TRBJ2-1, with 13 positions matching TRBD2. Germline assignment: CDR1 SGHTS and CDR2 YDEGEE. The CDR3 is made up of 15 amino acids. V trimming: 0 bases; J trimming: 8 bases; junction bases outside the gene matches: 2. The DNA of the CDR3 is TGTGCCAGCAGCTTGGGACTAGCGGGAGGAGATGAGCAGTTCTTC. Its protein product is CASSLGLAGGDEQFF.

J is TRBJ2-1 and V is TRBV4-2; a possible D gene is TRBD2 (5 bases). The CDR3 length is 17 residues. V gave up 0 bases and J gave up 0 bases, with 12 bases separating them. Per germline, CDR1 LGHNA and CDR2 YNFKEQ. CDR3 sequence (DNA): TGTGCCAGCAGCCAAGAGGTTCGGCTAGCCTCCTACAATGAGCAGTTCTTC. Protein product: CASSQEVRLASYNEQFF.

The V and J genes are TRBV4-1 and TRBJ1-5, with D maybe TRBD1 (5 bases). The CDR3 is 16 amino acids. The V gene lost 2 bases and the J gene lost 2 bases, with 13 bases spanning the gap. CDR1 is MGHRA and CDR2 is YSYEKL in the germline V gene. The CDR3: CASSQKFREGNQPQHF. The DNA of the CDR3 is TGCGCCAGCAGCCAAAAATTCAGGGAGGGCAATCAGCCCCAGCATTTT.

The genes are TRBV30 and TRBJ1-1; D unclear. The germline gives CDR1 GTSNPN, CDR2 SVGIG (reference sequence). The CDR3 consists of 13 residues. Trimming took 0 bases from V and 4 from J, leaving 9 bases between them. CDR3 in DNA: TGTGCCTGGAGTGTTATCCCAGGCACTGAAGCTTTCTTT. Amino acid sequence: CAWSVIPGTEAFF.

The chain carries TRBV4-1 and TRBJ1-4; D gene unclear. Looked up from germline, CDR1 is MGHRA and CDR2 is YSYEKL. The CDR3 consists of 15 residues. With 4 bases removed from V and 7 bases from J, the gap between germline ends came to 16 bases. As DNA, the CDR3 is TGCGCCAGCAGCCGGAGGGTTGGCGGGATTGAAAAACTGTTTTTT. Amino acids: CASSRRVGGIEKLFF.

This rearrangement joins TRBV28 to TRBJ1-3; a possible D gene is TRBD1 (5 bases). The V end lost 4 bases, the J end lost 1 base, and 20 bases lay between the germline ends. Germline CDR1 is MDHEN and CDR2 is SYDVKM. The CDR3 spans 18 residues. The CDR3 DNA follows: TGTGCCAGCAGTTACTTTCTGATAGCAGGGAGGTCTGGAAACACCATATATTTT. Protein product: CASSYFLIAGRSGNTIYF. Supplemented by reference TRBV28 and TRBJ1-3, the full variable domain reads DVKVTQSSRYLVKRTGEKVFLECVQDMDHENMFWYRQDPGLGLRLIYFSYDVKMKEKGDIPEGYSVSREKKERFSLILESASTNQTSMYLCASSYFLIAGRSGNTIYFGEGSWLTVV.

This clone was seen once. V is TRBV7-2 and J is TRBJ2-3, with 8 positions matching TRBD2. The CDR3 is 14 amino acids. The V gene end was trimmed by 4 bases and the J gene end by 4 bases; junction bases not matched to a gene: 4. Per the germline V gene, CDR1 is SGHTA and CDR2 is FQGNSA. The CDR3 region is CASSSNSGADTQYF. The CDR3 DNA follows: TGTGCCAGCAGCTCGAATAGCGGGGCAGATACGCAGTATTTT.

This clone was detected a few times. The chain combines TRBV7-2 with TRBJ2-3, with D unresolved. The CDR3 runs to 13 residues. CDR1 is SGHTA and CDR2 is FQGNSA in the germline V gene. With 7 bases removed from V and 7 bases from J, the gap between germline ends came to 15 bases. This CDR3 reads CASTPYVPNTQYF. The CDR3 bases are TGTGCCAGCACCCCCTACGTTCCAAATACGCAGTATTTT.

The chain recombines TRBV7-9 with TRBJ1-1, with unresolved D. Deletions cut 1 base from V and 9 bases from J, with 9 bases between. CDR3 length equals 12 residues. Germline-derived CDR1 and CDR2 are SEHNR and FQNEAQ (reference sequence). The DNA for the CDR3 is TGTGCCAGCAGCTTAGACCAGGCGAAAGCTTTCTTT. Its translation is CASSLDQAKAFF.

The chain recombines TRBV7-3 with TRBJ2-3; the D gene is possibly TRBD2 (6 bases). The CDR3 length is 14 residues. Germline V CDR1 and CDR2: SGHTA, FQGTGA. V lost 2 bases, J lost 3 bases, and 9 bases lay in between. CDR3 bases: TGTGCCAGCAGCTTACGTGGGGGGACAGATACGCAGTATTTT. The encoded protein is CASSLRGGTDTQYF. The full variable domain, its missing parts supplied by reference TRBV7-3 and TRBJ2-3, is GAGVSQTPSNKVTEKGKYVELRCDPISGHTALYWYRQSLGQGPEFLIYFQGTGAADDSGLPNDRFFAVRPEGSVSTLKIQRTERGDSAVYLCASSLRGGTDTQYFGPGTRLTVL.

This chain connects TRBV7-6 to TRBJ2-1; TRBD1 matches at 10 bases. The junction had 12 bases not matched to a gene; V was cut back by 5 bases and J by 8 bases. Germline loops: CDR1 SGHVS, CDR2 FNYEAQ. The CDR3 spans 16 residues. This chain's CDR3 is CASSPKIRTGGYEQFF. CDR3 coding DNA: TGTGCCAGCAGCCCTAAAATCAGGACAGGGGGATATGAGCAGTTCTTC.

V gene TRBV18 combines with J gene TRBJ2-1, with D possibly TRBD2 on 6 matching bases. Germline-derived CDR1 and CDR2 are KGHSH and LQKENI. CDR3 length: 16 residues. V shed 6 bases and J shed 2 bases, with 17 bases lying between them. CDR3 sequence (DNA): TGTGCCAGCTCCCACGCCCGGGAGTTTCCCTACAATGAGCAGTTCTTC. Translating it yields CASSHAREFPYNEQFF.

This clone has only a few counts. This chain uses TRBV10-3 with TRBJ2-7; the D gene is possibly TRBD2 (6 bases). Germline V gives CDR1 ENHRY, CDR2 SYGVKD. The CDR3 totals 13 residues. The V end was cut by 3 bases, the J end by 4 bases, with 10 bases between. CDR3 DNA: TGTGCCATCAGTGATAGCGGCCCGTACGAGCAGTACTTC. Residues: CAISDSGPYEQYF.

DNA of the CDR3: TGCGCCAGCAGCCTCGCCAGGCAGGGATTAGAGACCCAGTACTTC. Residues: CASSLARQGLETQYF. This chain joins TRBV10-2 and TRBJ2-5; maybe TRBD1 (5 bases). The CDR3 contains 15 residues. Trimming cost V 6 bases and J 4 bases, with 18 bases left between them. CDR1 and CDR2 (germline): WSHSY, SAAADI.

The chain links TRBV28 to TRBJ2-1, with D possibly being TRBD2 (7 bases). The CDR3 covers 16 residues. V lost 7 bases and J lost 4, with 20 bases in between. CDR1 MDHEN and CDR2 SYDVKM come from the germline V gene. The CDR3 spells CASTRWGGGAYNEQFF. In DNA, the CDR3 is TGTGCCAGCACCCGGTGGGGGGGCGGAGCATACAATGAGCAGTTCTTC.